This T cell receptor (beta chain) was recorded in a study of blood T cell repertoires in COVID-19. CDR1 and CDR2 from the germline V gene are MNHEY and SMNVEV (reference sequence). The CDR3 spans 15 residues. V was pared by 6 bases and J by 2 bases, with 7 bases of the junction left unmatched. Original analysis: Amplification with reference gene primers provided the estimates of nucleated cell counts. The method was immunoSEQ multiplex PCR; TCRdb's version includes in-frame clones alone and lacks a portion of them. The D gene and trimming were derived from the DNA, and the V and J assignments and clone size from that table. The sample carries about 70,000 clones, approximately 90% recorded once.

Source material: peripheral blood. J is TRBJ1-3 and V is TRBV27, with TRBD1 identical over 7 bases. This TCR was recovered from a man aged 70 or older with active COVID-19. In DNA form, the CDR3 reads TGTGCCAGCAGCCGAACAGGGGTGGCTGGAAACACCATATATTTT. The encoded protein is CASSRTGVAGNTIYF.